The 31 T cell receptor beta chains presented below share a single source sample, sequenced in a study of cytomegalovirus exposure and HLA in healthy donors. The PCR contained 60 Vbeta and 13 Jbeta primers. Some clones are missing from TCRdb's copy, which holds only in-frame ones; the method was immunoSEQ multiplex PCR. The data hold roughly 100,000 clones, with approximately 76% observed a single time. Sequencing was carried out using PBMCs. These receptors originate from a man between 35 and 55 years old in good health and CMV-seronegative.

V and J are TRBV27 and TRBJ1-5; 7 nucleotides align to TRBD1. With V trimmed by 6 bases and J by 2 bases, 4 bases remained unmatched. The CDR3 consists of 14 residues. Germline V gene data show CDR1 as MNHEY and CDR2 as SMNVEV (reference sequence). CDR3 in DNA: TGTGCCAGCAGGGGTACAGGGGGCAATCAGCCCCAGCATTTT. This sequence encodes CASRGTGGNQPQHF.

The CDR3 region has the DNA TGTGCCAGCAGCTTAAGGGACAGCCAAGAGACCCAGTACTTC. Protein product: CASSLRDSQETQYF. The V gene is TRBV7-2, the J gene TRBJ2-5; TRBD1 agrees at 7 bases. V was clipped by 2 bases and J by 1 base; unmatched bases: 1. The CDR3 covers 14 residues. Germline V gene sequence: CDR1 SGHTA, CDR2 FQGNSA.

V usage is TRBV19 and J usage is TRBJ2-7, with 8 bases identical to TRBD1. J gave up 7 bases and V 4 bases, and 3 bases lay outside the gene matches. CDR1 and CDR2 (germline): LNHDA, SQIVND (reference sequence). CDR3 length: 12 residues. CDR3 loop: CASSRTGLEQYF. CDR3 DNA sequence: TGTGCCAGTAGTAGGACAGGGTTGGAGCAGTACTTC.

The V call is TRBV11-1, the J call TRBJ2-1, with 7 nucleotides matching TRBD1. CDR3 length: 16 residues. Germline V gene sequence: CDR1 SGHAT, CDR2 FQDESV (reference sequence). V lost 5 bases, J lost 0 bases, and 7 bases stayed unmatched. The CDR3 protein is CASSEGTASSYNEQFF. The CDR3 nucleotides are TGTGCCAGCAGCGAAGGGACAGCGAGCTCCTACAATGAGCAGTTCTTC.

V and J are TRBV28 and TRBJ2-7, with a tentative D call TRBD2 (5 bases). The CDR3 contains 11 residues. Germline V gene sequence: CDR1 MDHEN, CDR2 SYDVKM. V shed 6 bases and J shed 6 bases, with 9 bases lying between them. The CDR3 is CASRSGIEQYF. The CDR3 DNA sequence: TGTGCCAGCAGATCGGGGATCGAGCAGTACTTC. The variable domain in full, completed from reference TRBV28 and TRBJ2-7, reads DVKVTQSSRYLVKRTGEKVFLECVQDMDHENMFWYRQDPGLGLRLIYFSYDVKMKEKGDIPEGYSVSREKKERFSLILESASTNQTSMYLCASRSGIEQYFGPGTRLTVT.

V and J are TRBV6-5 and TRBJ2-1; 8 bases are a match to TRBD2. This CDR3 has 16 residues. V lost 4 bases, J lost 12 bases, and 17 bases stayed unmatched. From germline, CDR1 is MNHEY and CDR2 SVGAGI. The CDR3 bases are TGTGCCAGCAGTTCCTCCGGGACTAGGGCCAGTCAGAGGCAGTTCTTC. Translation gives CASSSSGTRASQRQFF.

This chain connects TRBV27 to TRBJ2-5, with 15 positions matching TRBD2. V shed 5 bases, J shed 0 bases, and the junction held 7 bases outside the gene matches. Germline V gene sequence: CDR1 MNHEY, CDR2 SMNVEV (reference sequence). This CDR3 spans 18 amino acids. As DNA, the CDR3 is TGTGCCAGCAGTCAGGGGACTAGCGGGGGGACTTACCAAGAGACCCAGTACTTC. Protein: CASSQGTSGGTYQETQYF.

The chain couples TRBV19 to TRBJ1-4, with unresolved D. V shed 4 bases and J shed 3 bases, with 24 bases lying between them. The CDR3 sequence is 19 residues long. Germline CDR1 is LNHDA and CDR2 is SQIVND (reference sequence). CDR3: CASSKLLSPAASPNEKLFF. DNA of the CDR3: TGTGCCAGTAGTAAACTATTAAGCCCCGCAGCCAGTCCTAATGAAAAACTGTTTTTT.

The V call is TRBV18, the J call TRBJ2-1, with 9 bases fitting TRBD2. This CDR3 is built from 16 residues. CDR1 KGHSH and CDR2 LQKENI come from the germline V gene. After removal of 1 base from V and 0 bases from J, the junction contained 1 base not matched to a gene. DNA of the CDR3: TGTGCCAGCTCACCACAGACTAGCGGCTCCTACAATGAGCAGTTCTTC. Translating it yields CASSPQTSGSYNEQFF. Full variable domain (rest looked up from reference TRBV18 and TRBJ2-1): NAGVMQNPRHLVRRRGQEARLRCSPMKGHSHVYWYRQLPEEGLKFMVYLQKENIIDESGMPKERFSAEFPKEGPSILRIQQVVRGDSAAYFCASSPQTSGSYNEQFFGPGTRLTVL.

The chain carries TRBV9 and TRBJ1-3, with TRBD1 as a possible D gene (6 bases). The V gene lost 5 bases and the J gene lost 4 bases, with 19 bases spanning the gap. The CDR3 has 16 residues. The germline CDR1 and CDR2 sequences are SGDLS and YYNGEE. The CDR3 loop reads CASSLQGQGLGNTIYF. CDR3 sequence (DNA): TGTGCCAGCAGTCTACAGGGTCAGGGGTTAGGAAACACCATATATTTT.

This sequence joins TRBV19 and TRBJ2-5; 7 bases fit TRBD1. Germline CDR1 and CDR2: LNHDA and SQIVND (reference sequence). The CDR3 loop spans 14 amino acids. The trim removed 2 bases at V and 1 base at J, leaving 1 base unmatched. CDR3 bases: TGTGCCAGTAGTATACGACAGGGCCAAGAGACCCAGTACTTC. This translates into CASSIRQGQETQYF.

J is TRBJ2-7 and V is TRBV5-1; no firm D call. Trimming pared 0 bases from V and 1 base from J, leaving 8 bases between. The length of the CDR3 is 14 residues. From germline, CDR1 is SGHRS and CDR2 YFSETQ. The CDR3 sequence is CASSLAAGSYEQYF. In nucleotides, the CDR3 is TGCGCCAGCAGCTTGGCCGCAGGATCCTACGAGCAGTACTTC.

The CDR3 DNA reads TGTGCCAGCAGTTTTTTTAGCGGGAGGCAGTACGAGCAGTACTTC. Encoded protein: CASSFFSGRQYEQYF. The chain carries TRBV28 and TRBJ2-7, with 10 bases lining up with TRBD2. This CDR3 is 15 amino acids long. Germline CDR1 MDHEN, CDR2 SYDVKM. V shed 3 bases and J 4 bases; nucleotides not matched to a gene: 6. Complete variable domain (other parts from reference TRBV28 and TRBJ2-7): DVKVTQSSRYLVKRTGEKVFLECVQDMDHENMFWYRQDPGLGLRLIYFSYDVKMKEKGDIPEGYSVSREKKERFSLILESASTNQTSMYLCASSFFSGRQYEQYFGPGTRLTVT.

The chain carries TRBV6-5 and TRBJ1-5; 11 bases line up with TRBD1. Germline CDR1 MNHEY, CDR2 SVGAGI. This CDR3 is built from 13 residues. V was pared by 6 bases and J by 7 bases, with 2 bases of the junction left unmatched. This CDR3 is CASRRDRGQPQHF. The CDR3 DNA reads as TGTGCCAGCAGAAGGGACAGGGGGCAGCCCCAGCATTTT.

V is TRBV6-1 and J is TRBJ1-1; D is ambiguous. CDR1 and CDR2 from the germline V gene are MNHNS and SASEGT. Deletions cut 6 bases from V and 6 bases from J, with 17 bases between. There are 14 residues in the CDR3. The CDR3 sequence is CASRLAEVKAEAFF. CDR3 sequence (DNA): TGTGCCAGCAGACTAGCCGAGGTGAAGGCTGAAGCTTTCTTT.

This chain connects TRBV25-1 to TRBJ1-4; D gene ambiguous. Trimming removed 3 bases from V and 6 bases from J, with 11 bases in between. Germline CDR1 and CDR2: MGHDK and SYGVNS. The CDR3 has 14 residues. In DNA, the CDR3 is TGTGCCAGCAGTGAGAGGGAAGGGTATGAAAAACTGTTTTTT. Residues: CASSEREGYEKLFF.

There are a few counts of this clone. The gene calls are TRBV7-2 and TRBJ2-1; 7 nucleotides agree with TRBD2. V shed 5 bases, J shed 7 bases, and the junction held 8 bases outside the gene matches. The CDR3 spans 14 residues. CDR1 SGHTA and CDR2 FQGNSA come from the germline V gene. The CDR3 DNA is TGTGCCAGCAGCCCCCGAGAGCGGGGAAATGAGCAGTTCTTC. Amino acid sequence: CASSPRERGNEQFF.

This sequence joins TRBV7-8 and TRBJ2-5; 9 nucleotides line up with TRBD2. The assigned J gene may be wrong: the sequence end matches TRBJ2-7 better. Germline V gene lookup returns CDR1 SGHVS and CDR2 FQNEAQ. CDR3 length equals 16 residues. The CDR3 sequence is CASSAALGLAGYEQYF. The CDR3 DNA sequence: TGTGCCAGCAGCGCCGCCTTGGGACTAGCTGGGTACGAGCAGTACTTC.

This clone showed up just a few times. The chain joins TRBV6-5 to TRBJ2-7; tentative D call: TRBD1 (5 bases). V was pared by 0 bases and J by 5 bases, with 14 bases between. Looked up from germline, CDR1 is MNHEY and CDR2 is SVGAGI. The CDR3 is 15 amino acids. The CDR3, as DNA: TGTGCCAGCAGTTACTCTTGGGGCAGGGCAGACGAGCAGTACTTC. This encodes CASSYSWGRADEQYF.

This chain links TRBV19 with TRBJ1-2; weak D call: TRBD1 (5 bases). V was trimmed by 5 bases and J by 5 bases, leaving 12 bases between them. The length of the CDR3 is 13 residues. Germline-derived CDR1 and CDR2 are LNHDA and SQIVND (reference sequence). The CDR3 loop is CASSLRVGYGYTF. CDR3 DNA sequence: TGTGCCAGTAGTCTCAGGGTAGGGTATGGCTACACCTTC.

CDR3 residues: CASSQGRHYGYTF. CDR3 nucleotide sequence: TGCGCCAGCAGCCAGGGGCGACACTATGGCTACACCTTC. This sequence joins TRBV4-3 and TRBJ1-2; D is perhaps TRBD1 (5 bases). The CDR3 runs 13 residues. Germline V gives CDR1 LGHNA, CDR2 YSLEER. V lost 3 bases to trimming and J lost 3 bases, with 8 bases between them.

The chain's CDR3 is CSARVVIEQFF. The DNA for the CDR3 is TGCAGTGCTAGAGTAGTTATTGAGCAGTTCTTC. The chain combines TRBV20-1 with TRBJ2-1, with D unresolved. The CDR3 runs to 11 residues. Germline lookup yields CDR1 DFQATT and CDR2 SNEGSKA (reference sequence). Between the trimmed V and J ends, which lost 1 base and 9 bases, there was a span of 7 bases.

This sequence joins TRBV28 and TRBJ2-3, with 7 bases that match TRBD2. This CDR3 is built from 15 residues. Germline CDR1 reads MDHEN; CDR2 reads SYDVKM. V was clipped by 6 bases and J by 4 bases; unmatched bases: 10. The CDR3 sequence is CASSWGGGGADTQYF. The CDR3 DNA reads TGTGCCAGCAGCTGGGGTGGGGGAGGGGCAGATACGCAGTATTTT.

The rearrangement links TRBV4-3 to TRBJ1-2; 10 positions match TRBD1. In germline, CDR1 is LGHNA, CDR2 YSLEER. The CDR3 extends over 19 amino acids. The ends lost 1 base at V and 4 bases at J; junction bases unmatched: 15. CDR3 sequence reads: CASSQGVRTGGGLSYGYTF. DNA of the CDR3: TGCGCCAGCAGCCAAGGTGTCCGGACAGGGGGTGGGTTATCCTATGGCTACACCTTC.

J is TRBJ1-1 and V is TRBV10-3; possible D gene TRBD1, 5 bases. The length of the CDR3 is 14 residues. Germline CDR1 is ENHRY and CDR2 is SYGVKD. Trimming took off 7 bases at V and 0 bases at J, with 12 bases between the two ends. CDR3 nucleotide sequence: TGTGCCATCAAGATCGACAGTATGAACACTGAAGCTTTCTTT. Amino acid sequence: CAIKIDSMNTEAFF.

This chain uses TRBV18 with TRBJ1-1; TRBD1 is a possible D gene (6 bases). The CDR3 consists of 16 residues. V was pared by 1 base and J by 1 base, with 13 bases between. Germline assignment: CDR1 KGHSH and CDR2 LQKENI. The CDR3 DNA reads as TGTGCCAGCTCACCACGCCAGGGGACATCGAACACTGAAGCTTTCTTT. Residues: CASSPRQGTSNTEAFF.

This sequence joins TRBV7-2 and TRBJ2-5; TRBD1 is a possible D gene (5 bases). Germline values: CDR1 SGHTA, CDR2 FQGNSA. CDR3 size: 15 residues. Trimming removed 4 bases from V and 3 bases from J, with 15 bases in between. CDR3 sequence (DNA): TGTGCCAGCAGCTGGCGGCGTGGCAGGGAAGAGACCCAGTACTTC. Translating gives CASSWRRGREETQYF.

This clone has just a few counts. V gene TRBV7-2 combines with J gene TRBJ1-1; TRBD1 matches at 9 bases. Germline V CDR1 and CDR2: SGHTA, FQGNSA. J lost 10 bases, V lost 4 bases, and 7 bases had no gene match. CDR3 length equals 13 residues. The CDR3 here is CASSSTGGGRAFF. In DNA, the CDR3 is TGTGCCAGCAGCTCGACAGGGGGAGGACGAGCTTTCTTT.

The J gene is TRBJ2-7, the V gene TRBV29-1; no firm D call. Trimming shortened V by 7 bases and J by 2 bases, and 12 bases separated the two germline ends. CDR1 is SQVTM, CDR2 ANQGSEA, per germline. This CDR3 is 12 amino acids long. In DNA, the CDR3 is TGCAGCGCCAGACAAGAAACCTACGAGCAGTACTTC. Translated: CSARQETYEQYF.

The chain joins TRBV18 to TRBJ1-2; possibly TRBD1 for D (5 bases). The CDR3 sequence is 16 residues long. Per the germline V gene, CDR1 is KGHSH and CDR2 is LQKENI. V dropped 3 bases and J dropped 7 bases, with 21 bases sitting between them. The CDR3, as DNA: TGTGCCAGCTCACCTGACCCGGGCTCGCAGGGCCTTGGCTACACCTTC. Protein product: CASSPDPGSQGLGYTF.

The V gene is TRBV4-2, the J gene TRBJ2-1; 8 bases fit TRBD2. V lost 1 base, J lost 4 bases, and 9 bases stayed unmatched. This CDR3 comprises 17 residues. Germline CDR1 and CDR2: LGHNA and YNFKEQ. The CDR3 spells CASSQGLGRGEYNEQFF. DNA of the CDR3: TGTGCCAGCAGCCAAGGGTTAGGGCGGGGGGAATACAATGAGCAGTTCTTC.